A single sample gave rise to the 9 T cell receptor beta chains below, sequenced in a study of blood T cell repertoires in COVID-19 (TCRdb year 2020). Libraries came from the immunoSEQ multiplex PCR assay. The table comes from immuneACCESS by way of TCRdb, which keeps in-frame sequences with V and J called. Part of the clones is missing from these tables; in studies checked, under half for an unresolved V gene and the rest for unknown reasons. Within this sample are under 70,000 clones, with 90% of them counted one time only. Jointly, the top ten make up approximately 13% of the sample. Sequencing was performed on peripheral blood. These receptors were collected from a man aged 55-75 years with active COVID-19.

The chain is built from TRBV28 and TRBJ1-4, with TRBD1 matching over 9 bases. CDR1 MDHEN and CDR2 SYDVKM come from the germline V gene. Germline trimming cut 4 bases from V and 8 bases from J; bases unmatched to any gene: 11. CDR3 length equals 16 residues. The CDR3 region is CASSSPGQGRGEKLFF. The CDR3 DNA reads as TGTGCCAGCAGTTCCCCGGGACAGGGTAGGGGAGAAAAACTGTTTTTT.

This chain connects TRBV6-5 to TRBJ2-2; 8 bases fit TRBD1. In germline, CDR1 is MNHEY, CDR2 SVGAGI. V shed 9 bases and J 3 bases; nucleotides not matched to a gene: 6. This CDR3 region has 14 residues. CDR3 protein: CASTQGAYTGELFF. The CDR3 DNA sequence: TGTGCCAGTACCCAGGGGGCTTACACCGGGGAGCTGTTTTTT.

The V gene is TRBV19, the J gene TRBJ1-1, with D perhaps matching TRBD1 (6 bases). Germline assignment: CDR1 LNHDA and CDR2 SQIVND (reference sequence). Trimming took 7 bases from V and 5 from J, leaving 17 bases between them. The CDR3 sequence is 14 residues long. CDR3 sequence reads: CASTPGGARTEAFF. CDR3 nucleotides: TGTGCCAGTACCCCGGGGGGGGCAAGGACTGAAGCTTTCTTT.

The chain is built from TRBV7-3 and TRBJ2-2, with TRBD2 matching over 9 bases. The trim removed 6 bases at V and 2 bases at J, leaving 7 bases unmatched. The CDR3 extends over 16 amino acids. From germline, CDR1 is SGHTA and CDR2 FQGTGA. The CDR3 loop reads CASRVGAGGNTGELFF. CDR3 DNA sequence: TGTGCCAGCAGGGTCGGAGCGGGGGGTAACACCGGGGAGCTGTTTTTT. Based on the CDR3 plus reference TRBV7-3 and TRBJ2-2, the full variable domain is GAGVSQTPSNKVTEKGKYVELRCDPISGHTALYWYRQSLGQGPEFLIYFQGTGAADDSGLPNDRFFAVRPEGSVSTLKIQRTERGDSAVYLCASRVGAGGNTGELFFGEGSRLTVL.

The chain recombines TRBV19 with TRBJ2-7, with TRBD1 as a possible D gene (6 bases). The length of the CDR3 is 12 residues. V lost 5 bases, J lost 7 bases, and 12 bases lay in between. Germline CDR1 and CDR2: LNHDA and SQIVND (reference sequence). The CDR3 DNA is TGTGCCAGTAGTTTGATAGGGGGAGAGCAGTACTTC. It encodes CASSLIGGEQYF.

The J gene is TRBJ2-7, the V gene TRBV29-1; D remains ambiguous. The CDR3 sequence is 11 residues long. The V end lost 6 bases, the J end lost 5 bases, and 11 bases lay between the germline ends. Germline V CDR1 and CDR2: SQVTM, ANQGSEA. The DNA of the CDR3 is TGCAGCGTCGTGGTATCGGACGAGCAGTACTTC. Amino acids: CSVVVSDEQYF.

The chain uses TRBV15 and TRBJ2-7, with 8 bases aligning to TRBD2. From germline, CDR1 is LNHNV and CDR2 YYDKDF (reference sequence). CDR3 length equals 16 residues. V shed 5 bases, J shed 8 bases, and the junction held 17 bases outside the gene matches. In nucleotides, the CDR3 is TGTGCCACCAGCCCCGCGGGGGGCAGGGCATGGGAGCAGCAGTACTTC. This encodes CATSPAGGRAWEQQYF.

CDR3 in DNA: TGTGCCAGCAGCCTGGGGACTAGCGTCGATACGCAGTATTTT. Its protein is CASSLGTSVDTQYF. The rearrangement joins TRBV7-2 to TRBJ2-3; 10 nucleotides match TRBD2. Trimming at V came to 5 bases and at J to 6 bases, leaving 5 bases not matched to a gene. This CDR3 region has 14 residues. CDR1 is SGHTA, CDR2 FQGNSA, per germline. The complete variable domain, with remaining parts taken from reference TRBV7-2 and TRBJ2-3, reads GAGVSQSPSNKVTEKGKDVELRCDPISGHTALYWYRQSLGQGLEFLIYFQGNSAPDKSGLPSDRFSAERTGGSVSTLTIQRTQQEDSAVYLCASSLGTSVDTQYFGPGTRLTVL.

V usage is TRBV30 and J usage is TRBJ1-2; D remains unclear. This CDR3 is 12 amino acids long. The germline gives CDR1 GTSNPN, CDR2 SVGIG (reference sequence). V lost 4 bases and J lost 4, with 10 bases in between. The CDR3 sequence is CAWTPNFYGYTF. CDR3 nucleotides: TGTGCCTGGACTCCTAACTTCTATGGCTACACCTTC.